The 13 T cell receptor beta chains in this list originate from one sample, sequenced in a study of CD8 T cells in Susac syndrome. It was with random hexamers that about 0.45 to 1 ug RNA was reverse transcribed. TCRdb reprocessed the immunoSEQ multiplex PCR reads with MiXCR, giving one entry per CDR3 protein. The profile covers more than 150,000 distinct CDR3 sequences, with around 95% appearing a single time and about 0.12% taken by the ten largest. The specimen sequenced was CD4+ T cells from PBMCs. The receptor set was obtained from a human donor with Susac syndrome.

The CDR3 DNA is TGCAGCGTTGCTAGGCGGTTGTCCACAGATACGCAGTATTTT. It encodes CSVARRLSTDTQYF. The genes are TRBV29-1 and TRBJ2-3, with no clear D. This CDR3 contains 14 residues. Germline V gives CDR1 SQVTM, CDR2 ANQGSEA. V lost 4 bases and J 2 bases, leaving 13 bases between the germline ends.

The chain uses TRBV12-3 or TRBV12-4 and TRBJ2-2; D is uncertain. V dropped 1 base and J dropped 6 bases, with 6 bases sitting between them. The CDR3 loop spans 13 amino acids. Written as DNA, the CDR3 is TGTGCCAGCAGTTTAGGTCAGCCCGGGGAGCTGTTTTTT. As protein: CASSLGQPGELFF.

The chain joins TRBV15 to TRBJ1-1; 9 nucleotides agree with TRBD1. The germline CDR1 and CDR2 sequences are LNHNV and YYDKDF (reference sequence). V lost 0 bases to trimming and J lost 0 bases; unmatched junction nucleotides: 2. The CDR3 length is 16 residues. CDR3 amino acids: CATSRDTGGLNTEAFF. DNA for the CDR3: TGTGCCACCAGCAGAGACACAGGGGGCCTGAACACTGAAGCTTTCTTT.

The chain employs TRBV29-1 and TRBJ1-2; TRBD1 is a possible D gene (6 bases). The V and J ends lost 2 bases and 5 bases respectively, with 12 bases between them. This CDR3 has 13 amino acids. The germline CDR1 and CDR2 sequences are SQVTM and ANQGSEA. The CDR3 loop reads CSVEPQGLYGYTF. CDR3 bases: TGCAGCGTTGAACCCCAGGGGTTGTATGGCTACACCTTC. Together with reference TRBV29-1 and TRBJ1-2, the CDR3 gives the full variable domain: SAVISQKPSRDICQRGTSLTIQCQVDSQVTMMFWYRQQPGQSLTLIATANQGSEATYESGFVIDKFPISRPNLTFSTLTVSNMSPEDSSIYLCSVEPQGLYGYTFGSGTRLTVV.

The rearrangement uses TRBV12-3 or TRBV12-4 and TRBJ2-1; 11 bases agree with TRBD2. The CDR3 runs 16 residues. V was pared by 6 bases and J by 4 bases, with 8 bases of the junction left unmatched. CDR3 sequence reads: CASRPRLAGSYNEQFF. As DNA, the CDR3 is TGTGCCAGCAGGCCCAGACTAGCGGGAAGTTACAATGAGCAGTTCTTC.

The rearrangement joins TRBV24-1 to TRBJ2-1, with unresolved D. The germline CDR1 and CDR2 sequences are KGHDR and SFDVKD. This CDR3 contains 12 residues. V lost 7 bases to trimming and J lost 7 bases, with 10 bases between them. The CDR3 region has the DNA TGTGCCACCAGCGAAAATCCTAATGAGCAGTTCTTC. Protein sequence: CATSENPNEQFF.

This CDR3 is CSVDGGQYNTEAFF. For the CDR3, the DNA is TGCAGCGTTGACGGGGGCCAATATAACACTGAAGCTTTCTTT. The chain combines TRBV29-1 with TRBJ1-1; possible D gene TRBD1, 6 bases. Germline lookup yields CDR1 SQVTM and CDR2 ANQGSEA. With 3 bases removed from V and 2 bases from J, the gap between germline ends came to 13 bases. This CDR3 has 14 amino acids.

This CDR3 reads CSATGGQGIHNEQFF. The CDR3 DNA sequence: TGCAGTGCTACGGGTGGACAGGGGATTCACAATGAGCAGTTCTTC. The J gene is TRBJ2-1, the V gene TRBV20-1; 9 bases line up with TRBD1. J was trimmed by 5 bases and V by 4 bases; bases with no gene match: 9. Germline V gene data show CDR1 as DFQATT and CDR2 as SNEGSKA (reference sequence). The CDR3 length is 15 residues.

This rearrangement joins TRBV6-5 to TRBJ2-7; D is undetermined. The CDR3 runs to 13 residues. V shed 6 bases and J shed 6 bases, with 15 bases lying between them. Germline assignment: CDR1 MNHEY and CDR2 SVGAGI. DNA for the CDR3: TGTGCCAGCAGACCTGGAGAAGGGTCCGAGCAGTACTTC. Protein product: CASRPGEGSEQYF.

The V call is TRBV2, the J call TRBJ2-5; 7 nucleotides match TRBD1. Per the germline V gene, CDR1 is SNHLY and CDR2 is FYNNEI. CDR3 length: 15 amino acids. The J segment lost 1 base and the V segment lost 4 bases, leaving 6 bases of the junction unmatched. CDR3 nucleotides: TGTGCCAGCAGTGGACAGGGTTGGGGCCAAGAGACCCAGTACTTC. Translated, it gives CASSGQGWGQETQYF.

V usage is TRBV3-1 and J usage is TRBJ1-1; the match to TRBD1 covers 7 bases. The V and J ends lost 4 bases and 11 bases, in that order; junction bases with no gene match: 13. CDR1 is LGHDT, CDR2 YNNKEL, per germline (reference sequence). This CDR3 contains 14 residues. CDR3 sequence reads: CASSPPRGRMGAFF. For the CDR3, the DNA is TGTGCCAGCAGCCCCCCTAGGGGGCGAATGGGGGCTTTCTTT. Looking up the rest from reference TRBV3-1 and TRBJ1-1 gives the full variable domain: DTAVSQTPKYLVTQMGNDKSIKCEQNLGHDTMYWYKQDSKKFLKIMFSYNNKELIINETVPNRFSPKSPDKAHLNLHINSLELGDSAVYFCASSPPRGRMGAFFGQGTRLTVV.

The chain carries TRBV5-4 and TRBJ2-3, with D possibly being TRBD2 (5 bases). The CDR3 spans 16 residues. Per germline, CDR1 SGHNT and CDR2 YYREEE (reference sequence). Trimming cost V 2 bases and J 3 bases, with 16 bases left between them. CDR3 DNA: TGTGCCAGCAGCTTAAGAGTACTAGGAGGAACAGATACGCAGTATTTT. Protein: CASSLRVLGGTDTQYF.

This sequence joins TRBV12-3 or TRBV12-4 and TRBJ1-5, with D possibly TRBD1 on 5 matching bases. The CDR3 spans 15 residues. V was cut by 6 bases and J by 4 bases, with 16 bases left in between. The CDR3 region is CASSQTGAGNQPQHF. CDR3 DNA sequence: TGTGCCAGCAGCCAAACTGGGGCAGGGAATCAGCCCCAGCATTTT.